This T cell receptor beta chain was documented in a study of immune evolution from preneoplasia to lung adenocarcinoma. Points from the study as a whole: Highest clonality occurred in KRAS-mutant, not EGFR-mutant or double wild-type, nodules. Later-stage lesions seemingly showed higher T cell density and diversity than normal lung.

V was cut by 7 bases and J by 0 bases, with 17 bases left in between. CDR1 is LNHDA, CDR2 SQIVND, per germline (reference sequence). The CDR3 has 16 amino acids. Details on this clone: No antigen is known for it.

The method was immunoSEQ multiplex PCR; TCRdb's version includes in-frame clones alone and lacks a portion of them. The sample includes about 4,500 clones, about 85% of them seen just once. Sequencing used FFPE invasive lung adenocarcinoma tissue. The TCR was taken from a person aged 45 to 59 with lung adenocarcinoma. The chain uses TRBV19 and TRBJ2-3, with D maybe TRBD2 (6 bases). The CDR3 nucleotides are TGTGCCAGTAAATTTCGTGAGGGGACTAGCACAGATACGCAGTATTTT. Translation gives CASKFREGTSTDTQYF.